This record looks at one TCR beta chain sequence and its context. This clonotype was recorded at least ten times. Its binding antigen is unknown. Base qualities are not at hand, and no much larger clone is one base apart. The library was produced with RACE. The sequencing machine was a NextSeq 500. During library preparation, unique molecular identifiers were attached to individual cDNA molecules so that TCRs could be counted quantitatively and reproducibly. From each blood RNA sample, both TCR alpha and TCR beta chains were sequenced. From the authors' description of their analysis: The median number of TCRs per sample was roughly 94,000, ranging from about 20,000 to 750,000. The Decombinator software suite was used to annotate the V, J and CDR3 of the TCR reads. Every sample was subsampled to the same number of TCRs (28,000) for the PS versus PT1 abundance plots. TCRs were defined as expanded if absent before sensitization and observed at least eight times at the 2-week time point. TCRdb handled the public reads itself, with Q25 trimming in fastp and clone calling in MiXCR, and kept productive beta chains. Every distinct CDR3 protein forms one entry, paired with its most common genes and DNA. TCRdb assigned the V and J calls; the authors' analysis was not used. Here the sample has some 98,000 distinct CDR3 sequences; roughly a tenth occur a single time. Approximately 3.1% of the sample is in the top ten clones.

These data originate in a study of human T cells and chemical hapten exposure (dated by TCRdb to the early 2020s). A note on the overall study: For sensitization, 2% DPC in acetone was applied to a roughly 2 cm by roughly 2 cm area of upper inner arm skin. Throughout the approximately 25-week study period, patients were also given weekly therapeutic DPC doses on the scalp. Patch testing was performed on the upper back with Finn chambers containing 0.01% DPC, and the patch tests were scored after 6 days according to International Contact Dermatitis Research Group standards. Alopecia areata with under or over 50% scalp involvement, alopecia totalis and alopecia universalis were represented in the patient cohort, which was mostly female. Libraries were pooled for sequencing, and variation in per-sample TCR yields was attributed mainly to small differences in library volumes within the pool. In alopecia patients, the study followed how the peripheral blood TCR repertoire changed in vivo over primary and secondary sensitization to diphenylcyclopropenone (DPC), a hapten. Patient blood was sampled pre-sensitization (week 0) and at 2, 6 and about 24 weeks after DPC sensitization. For TCR sequencing, blood came from some 31 alopecia patients at anywhere from one to four time points (pre-sensitization, 2, 6 and 24 weeks). The full study reports these points: All patients had alopecia, a presumed autoimmune disease, so their immune response might differ from that of healthy individuals. DPC sensitization did not change the number of TCRs with a frequency above 1 in 1000, and there was no evidence of changes in global repertoire structure. A positive correlation was found between the number of PT1 expanded TCRs and patch test score, with significance reached at thresholds 8, 16 and 32 but not 4. Repeated subsampling changed both the strength of the expansion versus patch-test correlation and the threshold at which the correlation became significant. Expanded TCRs formed significantly more large CDR3 similarity clusters than pre-sensitization or healthy control sets, consistent with antigen-driven responses.

The germline V gene (reference sequence) gives CDR1 as SGHKS and CDR2 as YYEKEE. The CDR3 numbers 16 residues from cysteine through phenylalanine. Only CDR3 DNA is held: 48 bases, read in frame from base 1. V and J are truncated by 4 bases and 4 bases respectively, leaving an intervening sequence of 15 bases. What the time point label conveys for this sample: pre-sensitization, week 0. The treatment or condition tag for this specimen amounts to: therapeutic diphenylcyclopropenone sensitization with weekly scalp DPC. Blood at each patch-test visit was drawn before the patch test was applied. Eligible patients were aged 18 to 70, diagnosed with alopecia, deemed suitable for DPC therapy, and excluded if pregnant. Total RNA was extracted from unfractionated whole blood that had been collected in Tempus Blood RNA tubes.

The sequenced sample was whole blood, obtained in connection with sensitization to the hapten diphenylcyclopropenone (DPC). This sequence was found in a woman aged 60-75 years with alopecia areata. Some clones in this sample may be carry-over from other donors' samples. The sequence is built from TRBV5-5 and TRBJ1-6; the D segment cannot be called with confidence. The sequenced DNA: TGTGCCAGCAGCGACCCGGAAGGACCATATAATTCACCCCTCCACTTT. Its product reads: CASSDPEGPYNSPLHF.